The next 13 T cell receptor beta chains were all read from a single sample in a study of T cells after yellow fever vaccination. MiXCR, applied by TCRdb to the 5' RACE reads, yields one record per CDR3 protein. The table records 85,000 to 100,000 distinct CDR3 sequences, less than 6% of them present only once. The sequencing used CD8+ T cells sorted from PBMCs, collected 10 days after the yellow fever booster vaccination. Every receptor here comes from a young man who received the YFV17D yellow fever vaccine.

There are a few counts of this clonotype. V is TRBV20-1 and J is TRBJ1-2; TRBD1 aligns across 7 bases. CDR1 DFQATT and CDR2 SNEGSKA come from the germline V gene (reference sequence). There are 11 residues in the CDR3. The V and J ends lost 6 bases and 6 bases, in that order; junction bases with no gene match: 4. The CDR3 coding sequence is TGCAGTGCGCCGACAGGGAATGGCTACACCTTC. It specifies CSAPTGNGYTF.

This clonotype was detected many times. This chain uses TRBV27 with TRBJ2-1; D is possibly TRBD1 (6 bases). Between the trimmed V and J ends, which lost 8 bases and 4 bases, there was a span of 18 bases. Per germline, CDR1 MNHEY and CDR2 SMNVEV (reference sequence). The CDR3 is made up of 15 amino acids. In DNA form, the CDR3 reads TGTGCCAGCCTACATCGGGGAAGGGGGTACAATGAGCAGTTCTTC. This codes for CASLHRGRGYNEQFF.

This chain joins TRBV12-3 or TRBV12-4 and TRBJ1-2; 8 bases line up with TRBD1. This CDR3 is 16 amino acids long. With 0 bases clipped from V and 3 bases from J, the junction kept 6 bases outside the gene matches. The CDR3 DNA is TGTGCCAGCAGTTTAGCTCTACAGGGGGTGGACTATGGCTACACCTTC. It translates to CASSLALQGVDYGYTF.

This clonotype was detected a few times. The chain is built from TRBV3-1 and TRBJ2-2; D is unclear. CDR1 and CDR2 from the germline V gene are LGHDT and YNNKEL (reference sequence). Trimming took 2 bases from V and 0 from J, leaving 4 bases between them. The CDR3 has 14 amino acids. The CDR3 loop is CASSQSTNTGELFF. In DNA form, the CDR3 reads TGTGCCAGCAGCCAATCCACGAACACCGGGGAGCTGTTTTTT.

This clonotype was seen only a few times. Written as DNA, the CDR3 is TGTGCCAGCAGCCAGAATCGGTACACCTCGAGCTCCTATAATTCACCCCTCCACTTT. Protein product: CASSQNRYTSSSYNSPLHF. The chain links TRBV14 to TRBJ1-6; D call uncertain. Per the germline V gene, CDR1 is SGHDN and CDR2 is FVKESK. The CDR3 spans 19 residues. V lost 3 bases to trimming and J lost 0 bases, with 18 bases between them. Together with reference TRBV14 and TRBJ1-6, the CDR3 gives the full variable domain: EAGVTQFPSHSVIEKGQTVTLRCDPISGHDNLYWYRRVMGKEIKFLLHFVKESKQDESGMPNNRFLAERTGGTYSTLKVQPAELEDSGVYFCASSQNRYTSSSYNSPLHFGNGTRLTVT.

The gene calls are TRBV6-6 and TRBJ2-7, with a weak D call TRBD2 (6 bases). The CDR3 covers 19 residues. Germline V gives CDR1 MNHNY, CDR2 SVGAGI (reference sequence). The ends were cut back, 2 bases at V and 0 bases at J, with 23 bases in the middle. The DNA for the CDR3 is TGTGCCAGCAGTTACCGAACCGAGATCTCGCGGGGTCCCTCCTACGAGCAGTACGTC. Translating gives CASSYRTEISRGPSYEQYV.

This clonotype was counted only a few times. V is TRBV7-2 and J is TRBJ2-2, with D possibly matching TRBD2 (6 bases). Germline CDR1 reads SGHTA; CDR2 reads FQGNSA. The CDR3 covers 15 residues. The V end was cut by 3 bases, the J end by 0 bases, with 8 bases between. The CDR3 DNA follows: TGTGCCAGCAGCTTGGAGGGGCCGAACACCGGGGAGCTGTTTTTT. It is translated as CASSLEGPNTGELFF.

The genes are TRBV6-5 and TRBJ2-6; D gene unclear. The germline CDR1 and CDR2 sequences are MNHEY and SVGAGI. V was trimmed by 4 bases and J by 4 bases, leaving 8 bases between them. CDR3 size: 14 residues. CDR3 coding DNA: TGTGCCAGCAGTTTAGGATTAGGGGCCAACGTCCTGACTTTC. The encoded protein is CASSLGLGANVLTF.

Written as DNA, the CDR3 is TGTGCCAGTAGTATTGCGGCGAGCTCCTACGAGCAGTACTTC. It encodes CASSIAASSYEQYF. This sequence joins TRBV19 and TRBJ2-7, with D unresolved. The germline V gene encodes CDR1 LNHDA and CDR2 SQIVND (reference sequence). V shed 3 bases and J shed 0 bases, with 9 bases lying between them. CDR3 length: 14 residues.

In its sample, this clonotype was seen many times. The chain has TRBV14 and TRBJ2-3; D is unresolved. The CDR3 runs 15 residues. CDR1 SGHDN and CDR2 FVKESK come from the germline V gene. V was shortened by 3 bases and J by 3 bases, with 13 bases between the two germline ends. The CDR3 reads CASSHSLWGTDTQYF. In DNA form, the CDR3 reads TGTGCCAGCAGCCATAGTCTTTGGGGTACAGATACGCAGTATTTT.

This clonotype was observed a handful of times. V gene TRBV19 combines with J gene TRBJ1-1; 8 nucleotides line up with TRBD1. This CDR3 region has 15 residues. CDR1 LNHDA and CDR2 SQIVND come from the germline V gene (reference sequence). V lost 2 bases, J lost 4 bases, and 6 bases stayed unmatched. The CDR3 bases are TGTGCCAGTAGTATACTCGAGACAGGGGTCACTGAAGCTTTCTTT. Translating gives CASSILETGVTEAFF.

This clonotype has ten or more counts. The chain's CDR3 is CASSPRGRGHSNEQFF. The CDR3 DNA follows: TGTGCCAGCAGTCCCCGGGGGAGGGGACACTCCAATGAGCAGTTCTTC. The chain joins TRBV12-3 or TRBV12-4 to TRBJ2-1; tentatively, D is TRBD2 (7 bases). The CDR3 runs 16 residues. Trimming cost V 5 bases and J 6 bases, with 20 bases left between them.

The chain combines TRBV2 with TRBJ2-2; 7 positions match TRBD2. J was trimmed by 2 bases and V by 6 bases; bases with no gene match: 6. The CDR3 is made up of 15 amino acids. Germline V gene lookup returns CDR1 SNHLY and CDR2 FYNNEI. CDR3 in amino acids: CASSFSGANTGELFF. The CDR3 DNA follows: TGTGCCAGCAGCTTCAGCGGGGCAAACACCGGGGAGCTGTTTTTT.